The entry that follows covers one T cell receptor beta chain sequence. Antigen unknown. Method: immunoSEQ multiplex PCR; TCRdb's copy keeps in-frame clones and lacks some. The table has over 95,000 clones, approximately 87% seen once. Germline lookup yields CDR1 SEHNR and CDR2 FQNEAQ (reference sequence). CDR3 size: 14 residues. V lost 1 base and J 7 bases, leaving 11 bases between the germline ends. This sample is drawn from a study of T cell responses to AZD1222 COVID-19 vaccine. About the research overall: Second-dose groups at about 4 or about 12 weeks were pooled. Findings and caveats of the study: The donor cohort was predominantly white British with a female majority, and clonal diversity may have been underestimated. Only a handful of AZD1222 recipients tested seropositive at baseline. It was only after the peak T cell response that any repertoires were sampled.

This TCR derives from an adult in good health. Source: peripheral blood, taken on day 0 of AZD1222 vaccination. The genes are TRBV7-9 and TRBJ2-1, with D maybe TRBD1 (5 bases). The DNA for the CDR3 is TGTGCCAGCAGCTTAGGGCGACAGTTGAATGAGCAGTTCTTC. This sequence encodes CASSLGRQLNEQFF.